Sequencing of this T cell receptor (beta chain) was carried out in a study of shared clonotypes between healthy human individuals. As for the study in general: Each donor had three CD4 naive, three CD4 memory, two CD8 naive and one CD8 memory plate.

Authors' analysis steps: Junction-only sequences without quality scores were provided by ImmunoSEQ, so filtering was different. Sequencing used immunoSEQ multiplex PCR; TCRdb keeps in-frame clones, though not all of them. The V and J calls and the clone size are those of that table, but D and trimming were determined from the DNA. The sample yields over 850,000 clones, 75% to 80% seen once. CDR1 and CDR2 from the germline V gene are SGHRS and YFSETQ. The CDR3 covers 16 residues. V shed 2 bases, J shed 6 bases, and the junction held 7 bases outside the gene matches. The sample consisted of memory CD4+ T cells from PBMCs. Subset specified: CD45RA-negative fraction. The origin of this receptor is a man between 18 and 35 years old in good health. Some clones in this sample may be carry-over from other donors' samples. This sequence joins TRBV5-1 and TRBJ2-1; 11 bases agree with TRBD2. This CDR3 reads CASSLPTSGGGNEQFF. The CDR3 DNA follows: TGCGCCAGCAGCTTACCCACTAGCGGGGGAGGCAATGAGCAGTTCTTC.